This passage covers 20 T cell receptor beta chains from one sample sequenced in a study of T cell changes during pregnancy in multiple sclerosis. Profiled with immunoSEQ multiplex PCR; TCRdb holds only in-frame clones, not every one. The table has fewer than 110,000 clones, approximately 91% seen once. The sample consisted of peripheral blood, taken in the second trimester of pregnancy. The receptors were sampled from a female donor with multiple sclerosis, enrolled in a pregnancy study.

The chain employs TRBV25-1 and TRBJ2-2; D may be TRBD1 (5 bases). Per the germline V gene, CDR1 is MGHDK and CDR2 is SYGVNS. V was pared by 7 bases and J by 7 bases, with 19 bases between. The CDR3 length is 15 residues. The CDR3 loop is CASTPRSRVVGELFF. CDR3 bases: TGTGCCAGCACTCCAAGGAGCAGGGTGGTCGGGGAGCTGTTTTTT.

The chain employs TRBV5-6 and TRBJ2-5; 11 nucleotides agree with TRBD1. The CDR3 is 14 residues long. In germline, CDR1 is SGHDT, CDR2 YYEEEE. Unmatched junction bases numbered 1, after V lost 5 bases and J lost 1 base. In DNA, the CDR3 is TGTGCCAGCAGGGGACAGGGGGGCCAAGAGACCCAGTACTTC. This codes for CASRGQGGQETQYF. The whole variable domain, filled in from reference TRBV5-6 and TRBJ2-5, reads DAGVTQSPTHLIKTRGQQVTLRCSPKSGHDTVSWYQQALGQGPQFIFQYYEEEERQRGNFPDRFSGHQFPNYSSELNVNALLLGDSALYLCASRGQGGQETQYFGPGTRLLVL.

V is TRBV10-3 and J is TRBJ2-2, with 8 bases matching TRBD1. The length of the CDR3 is 16 residues. V dropped 6 bases and J dropped 2; count of bases not matched to a gene: 8. Germline loops: CDR1 ENHRY, CDR2 SYGVKD. CDR3 region: CAIRSPRGQNTGELFF. CDR3 DNA: TGTGCCATCAGAAGCCCCAGGGGGCAAAACACCGGGGAGCTGTTTTTT.

The chain couples TRBV7-9 to TRBJ1-2; D gene ambiguous. CDR1 and CDR2 (germline): SEHNR, FQNEAQ (reference sequence). Trimming removed 2 bases at V and 8 bases at J, with 18 bases between. This CDR3 comprises 15 residues. For the CDR3, the DNA is TGTGCCAGCAGCTTAACGGAGACCACCTCGGAAGGCTACACCTTC. Residues: CASSLTETTSEGYTF.

The chain couples TRBV11-2 to TRBJ2-1; 10 nucleotides align to TRBD2. The CDR3 covers 14 residues. The junction had 8 bases not matched to a gene; V was cut back by 6 bases and J by 9 bases. Germline CDR1 SGHAT, CDR2 FQNNGV. DNA for the CDR3: TGTGCCAGCAGTTCAATAGCGGGAGGAATTGAGCAGTTCTTC. It translates to CASSSIAGGIEQFF.

The V gene is TRBV6-5, the J gene TRBJ2-1, with 10 nucleotides matching TRBD1. In germline, CDR1 is MNHEY, CDR2 SVGAGI. V was clipped by 5 bases and J by 7 bases; unmatched bases: 8. This CDR3 is 15 amino acids long. The CDR3 loop reads CASSKQPGQGNEQFF. The CDR3 DNA sequence: TGTGCCAGCAGTAAACAACCGGGACAGGGGAATGAGCAGTTCTTC.

The DNA for the CDR3 is TGTGCCATCAGTGCCCTCCGGGACTTGACCACAGATACGCAGTATTTT. It translates to CAISALRDLTTDTQYF. The chain carries TRBV10-3 and TRBJ2-3; possibly TRBD2 for D (6 bases). The length of the CDR3 is 16 residues. The V and J ends lost 4 bases and 2 bases respectively, with 16 bases between them. Germline loops: CDR1 ENHRY, CDR2 SYGVKD.

The genes are TRBV6-5 and TRBJ1-1, with 9 bases identical to TRBD1. Germline V CDR1 and CDR2: MNHEY, SVGAGI. With V trimmed by 4 bases and J by 8 bases, 5 bases remained unmatched. CDR3 length: 13 amino acids. CDR3 residues: CASSSDRGYEAFF. CDR3 DNA sequence: TGTGCCAGCAGTTCGGACAGGGGTTACGAAGCTTTCTTT.

V usage is TRBV11-2 and J usage is TRBJ2-7; 9 bases map to TRBD2. The CDR3 runs to 14 residues. Unmatched junction bases numbered 8, after V lost 4 bases and J lost 7 bases. Germline CDR1 reads SGHAT; CDR2 reads FQNNGV. The CDR3 sequence: CASSSPGLATEQYF. The CDR3, as DNA: TGTGCCAGCAGCTCGCCAGGACTAGCGACTGAGCAGTACTTC. Full variable domain (remainder filled in from reference TRBV11-2 and TRBJ2-7): EAGVAQSPRYKIIEKRQSVAFWCNPISGHATLYWYQQILGQGPKLLIQFQNNGVVDDSQLPKDRFSAERLKGVDSTLKIQPAKLEDSAVYLCASSSPGLATEQYFGPGTRLTVT.

The genes are TRBV5-1 and TRBJ1-1; the D gene is possibly TRBD1 (5 bases). Germline V lookup: CDR1 SGHRS, CDR2 YFSETQ. Trimming shortened V by 2 bases and J by 4 bases, and 18 bases separated the two germline ends. CDR3 length: 16 amino acids. The CDR3: CASSLKDRQTSTEAFF. The CDR3 DNA reads TGCGCCAGCAGCTTAAAAGACAGACAGACGAGCACTGAAGCTTTCTTT.

The chain couples TRBV28 to TRBJ2-7, with 8 positions matching TRBD2. Germline V lookup: CDR1 MDHEN, CDR2 SYDVKM. The CDR3 has 14 residues. The ends lost 5 bases at V and 5 bases at J; junction bases unmatched: 8. The CDR3 reads CASSIPGLGNEQYF. CDR3 sequence (DNA): TGTGCCAGCAGTATCCCGGGACTAGGTAACGAGCAGTACTTC. Supplemented by reference TRBV28 and TRBJ2-7, the full variable domain reads DVKVTQSSRYLVKRTGEKVFLECVQDMDHENMFWYRQDPGLGLRLIYFSYDVKMKEKGDIPEGYSVSREKKERFSLILESASTNQTSMYLCASSIPGLGNEQYFGPGTRLTVT.

This clone was counted once. The chain links TRBV5-1 to TRBJ2-2; TRBD1 matches at 7 bases. CDR1 is SGHRS and CDR2 is YFSETQ in the germline V gene. The length of the CDR3 is 14 residues. V was clipped by 6 bases and J by 4 bases; unmatched bases: 6. The CDR3 DNA is TGCGCCAGCACCCGGGACAGTTTCACCGGGGAGCTGTTTTTT. Translated, it gives CASTRDSFTGELFF.

The V gene is TRBV19, the J gene TRBJ1-2; D remains ambiguous. V lost 3 bases and J 2 bases, leaving 7 bases between the germline ends. Germline assignment: CDR1 LNHDA and CDR2 SQIVND (reference sequence). The CDR3 has 13 amino acids. This CDR3 is CASSIPSNYGYTF. CDR3 nucleotide sequence: TGTGCCAGTAGTATCCCCTCGAACTATGGCTACACCTTC.

The table lists this clone with a count of one. V is TRBV9 and J is TRBJ2-1, with 10 nucleotides matching TRBD1. The CDR3 spans 16 residues. The V segment lost 4 bases and the J segment 5 bases; nucleotides outside the gene matches: 9. Germline-derived CDR1 and CDR2 are SGDLS and YYNGEE. The CDR3 reads CASSFRTGGLDNEQFF. CDR3 DNA sequence: TGTGCCAGCAGCTTTAGGACAGGGGGGTTGGACAATGAGCAGTTCTTC.

This chain connects TRBV12-5 to TRBJ1-1; 7 bases align to TRBD1. Germline trimming cut 9 bases from V and 7 bases from J; bases unmatched to any gene: 8. CDR3 length: 12 amino acids. Germline V CDR1 and CDR2: LGHNT, FRNRAP. Here the CDR3 DNA reads TGTGCTAGCGCGACAGGGTTTGGTGAAGCTTTCTTT. Protein sequence: CASATGFGEAFF.

This chain joins TRBV5-5 and TRBJ2-1; D call uncertain. CDR1 SGHKS and CDR2 YYEKEE come from the germline V gene (reference sequence). V was cut by 1 base and J by 0 bases, with 2 bases left in between. There are 13 residues in the CDR3. CDR3 in DNA: TGTGCCAGCAGCTTGCGCTCCTACAATGAGCAGTTCTTC. Residues: CASSLRSYNEQFF.

The rearrangement uses TRBV2 and TRBJ2-6, with D unclear. Looked up from germline, CDR1 is SNHLY and CDR2 is FYNNEI. Trimming removed 6 bases from V and 4 bases from J, with 10 bases in between. CDR3 length: 14 residues. In nucleotides, the CDR3 is TGTGCCAGCAGCTCACTCAGGGGGGCCAACGTCCTGACTTTC. Encoded protein: CASSSLRGANVLTF.

The rearrangement links TRBV2 to TRBJ2-7, with a possible D match to TRBD1 (6 bases). Trimming removed 7 bases at V and 5 bases at J, with 9 bases between. This CDR3 comprises 11 residues. The germline gives CDR1 SNHLY, CDR2 FYNNEI. In DNA form, the CDR3 reads TGTGCCAGCACTCAGGGGAACGAGCAGTACTTC. Protein product: CASTQGNEQYF. The full variable domain, rest sourced from reference TRBV2 and TRBJ2-7, is EPEVTQTPSHQVTQMGQEVILRCVPISNHLYFYWYRQILGQKVEFLVSFYNNEISEKSEIFDDQFSVERPDGSNFTLKIRSTKLEDSAMYFCASTQGNEQYFGPGTRLTVT.

This rearrangement joins TRBV27 to TRBJ2-6; possible D gene TRBD2, 6 bases. V was pared by 2 bases and J by 0 bases, with 14 bases between. The CDR3 is 18 residues long. Germline-derived CDR1 and CDR2 are MNHEY and SMNVEV (reference sequence). CDR3 residues: CASSLTGLPFSGANVLTF. The CDR3 DNA follows: TGTGCCAGCAGTTTAACAGGACTACCCTTCTCTGGGGCCAACGTCCTGACTTTC.

This chain joins TRBV5-1 and TRBJ2-5; 9 bases align to TRBD1. After removal of 1 base from V and 2 bases from J, the junction contained 3 bases not matched to a gene. Germline lookup yields CDR1 SGHRS and CDR2 YFSETQ. The CDR3 totals 15 residues. The chain's CDR3 is CASSLPGTGQETQYF. The CDR3 nucleotides read TGCGCCAGCAGCTTGCCCGGGACAGGGCAAGAGACCCAGTACTTC.